A few counts support the clone carrying this T cell receptor beta chain. Antigen: not known. This sample is part of a study of a mutant IDH1 vaccine in newly diagnosed glioma. The CDR3 consists of 12 residues. CDR1 and CDR2 from the germline V gene are GTSNPN and SVGIG (reference sequence). Trimming shortened V by 4 bases and J by 0 bases, and 6 bases separated the two germline ends. Time point denoted: week 47, end of study. Vaccination comprised doses that each held 300 ug of mutant IDH1 20-mer peptide, plus topical imiquimod. The data were produced by immunoSEQ multiplex PCR, yet TCRdb's version contains in-frame clones alone and is incomplete. The sample carries about 56,000 clones, about four fifths recorded once.

V and J are TRBV30 and TRBJ1-1; no definite D call. The TCR comes from a woman aged 45-59 years with glioma. Sequences were derived from PBMCs, sampled from a glioma patient whose treatment included an IDH1 peptide vaccine. The CDR3 DNA reads as TGTGCCTGGACGTTTATGAACACTGAAGCTTTCTTT. This gives the protein CAWTFMNTEAFF.